This paragraph covers one TCR beta chain sequence. As yet, its antigen is unknown. This sample stems from a study of persistence of HIV-infected CD4 T cells. The immunoSEQ assay was version 4, run in survey mode. TCRdb keeps only in-frame clones here, not all; method: immunoSEQ multiplex PCR. The sample carries about 48,000 clones, about 81% recorded once. Lysates of CMV-infected fibroblasts at 9.5 to 10 ug/mL stimulated these cells. Memory cells lacking CD40L and CD69 with high CD45RO were sorted. With V trimmed by 7 bases and J by 2 bases, 6 bases remained unmatched. The CDR3 length is 14 residues. Germline-derived CDR1 and CDR2 are SQVTM and ANQGSEA.

The rearrangement uses TRBV29-1 and TRBJ2-1, with 9 bases aligning to TRBD2. The TCR comes from an adult man with HIV who was CMV-seropositive. The input for sequencing was CD4+ T cells sorted from PBMCs after roughly 20-hour stimulation, taken from a patient who received antiretroviral therapy. CDR3 DNA sequence: TGCAGCGGGATTAGCGGGGGCCCCTACAATGAGCAGTTCTTC. Protein product: CSGISGGPYNEQFF.